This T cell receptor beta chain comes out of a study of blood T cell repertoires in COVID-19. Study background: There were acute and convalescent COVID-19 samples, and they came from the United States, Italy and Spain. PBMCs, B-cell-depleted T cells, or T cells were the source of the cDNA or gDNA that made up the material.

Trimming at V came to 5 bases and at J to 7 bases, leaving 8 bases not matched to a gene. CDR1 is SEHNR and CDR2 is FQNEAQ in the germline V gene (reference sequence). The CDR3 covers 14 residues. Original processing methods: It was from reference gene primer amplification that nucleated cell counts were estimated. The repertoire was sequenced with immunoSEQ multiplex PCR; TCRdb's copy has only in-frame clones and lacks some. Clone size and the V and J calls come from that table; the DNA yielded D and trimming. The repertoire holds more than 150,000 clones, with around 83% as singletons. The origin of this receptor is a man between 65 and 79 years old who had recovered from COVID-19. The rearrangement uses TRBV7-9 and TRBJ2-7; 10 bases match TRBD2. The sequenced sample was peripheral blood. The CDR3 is CASSQRLAGQEQYF. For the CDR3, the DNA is TGTGCCAGCAGCCAACGACTAGCGGGTCAGGAGCAGTACTTC.